This T cell receptor beta chain was captured by sequencing in a study of metastatic and nonmetastatic thyroid tumors. Findings and caveats of the study: Malignant thyroid tumors reportedly had TCR beta diversity that was significantly higher than in benign nodules, in blood and tumor.

Per the original data handling: The study took CDR3 differences across clinicopathological groups and made a distant-metastasis classifier for papillary thyroid cancer from them. TCRdb reassembled clones from the PCR reads with MiXCR. The V and J calls come from TCRdb's annotation, not from the publication. The sample records 15,000 or so clones, approximately 3.8% being singletons. Worth noting for this clone: Its specificity is not known.

Among the patients, none had received any treatment before thyroid surgery. The TCR was taken from a female donor with papillary thyroid cancer or a benign thyroid nodule (not recorded which). Some clones in this sample may be carry-over from other donors' samples. The sample comprised tumor tissue.

The CDR3 spells CASSGGNGLYNEQFF. The CDR3 DNA reads TGTGCCAGCAGTGGGGGGAATGGCTTGTACAATGAGCAGTTCTTC. The gene calls are TRBV6-1 and TRBJ2-1; D could derive from TRBD1 or TRBD2 (5 bases each). Trimming shortened V by 4 bases and J by 4 bases, and 14 bases separated the two germline ends. The CDR3 totals 15 residues. Germline V gene lookup returns CDR1 MNHNS and CDR2 SASEGT.